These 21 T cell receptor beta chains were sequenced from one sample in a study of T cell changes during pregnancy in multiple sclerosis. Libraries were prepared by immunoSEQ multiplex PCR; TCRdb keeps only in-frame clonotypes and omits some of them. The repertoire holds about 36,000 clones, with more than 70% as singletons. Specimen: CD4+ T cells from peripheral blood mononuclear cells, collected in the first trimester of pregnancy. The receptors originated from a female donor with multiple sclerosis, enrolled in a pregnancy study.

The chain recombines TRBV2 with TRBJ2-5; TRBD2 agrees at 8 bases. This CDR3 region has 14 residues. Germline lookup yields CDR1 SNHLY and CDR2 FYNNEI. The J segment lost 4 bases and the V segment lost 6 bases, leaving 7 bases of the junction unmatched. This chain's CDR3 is CASRGGRPPETQYF. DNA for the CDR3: TGTGCCAGCAGAGGCGGGAGGCCCCCAGAGACCCAGTACTTC. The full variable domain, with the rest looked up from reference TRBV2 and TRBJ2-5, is EPEVTQTPSHQVTQMGQEVILRCVPISNHLYFYWYRQILGQKVEFLVSFYNNEISEKSEIFDDQFSVERPDGSNFTLKIRSTKLEDSAMYFCASRGGRPPETQYFGPGTRLLVL.

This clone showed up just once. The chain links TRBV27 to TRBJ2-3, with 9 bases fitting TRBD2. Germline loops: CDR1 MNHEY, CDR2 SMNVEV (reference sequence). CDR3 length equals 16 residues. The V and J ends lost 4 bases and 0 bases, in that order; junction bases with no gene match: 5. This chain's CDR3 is CASSSLAGVSTDTQYF. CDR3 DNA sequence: TGTGCCAGCAGTTCCTTAGCGGGAGTCAGCACAGATACGCAGTATTTT.

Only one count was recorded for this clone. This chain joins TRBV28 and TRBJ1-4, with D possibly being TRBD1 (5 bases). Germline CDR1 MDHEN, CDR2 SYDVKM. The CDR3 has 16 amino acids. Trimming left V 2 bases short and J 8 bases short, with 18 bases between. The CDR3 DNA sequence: TGTGCCAGCAGTTTAGAACAGGTGGTTCGCATAGAAAAACTGTTTTTT. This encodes CASSLEQVVRIEKLFF.

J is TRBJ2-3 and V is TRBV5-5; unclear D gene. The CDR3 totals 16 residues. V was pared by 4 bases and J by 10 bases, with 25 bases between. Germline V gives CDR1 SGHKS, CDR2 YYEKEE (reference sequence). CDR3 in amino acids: CASSLDRLAADRAQYF. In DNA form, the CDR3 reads TGTGCCAGCAGCCTAGACCGACTGGCCGCTGACCGTGCGCAGTATTTT.

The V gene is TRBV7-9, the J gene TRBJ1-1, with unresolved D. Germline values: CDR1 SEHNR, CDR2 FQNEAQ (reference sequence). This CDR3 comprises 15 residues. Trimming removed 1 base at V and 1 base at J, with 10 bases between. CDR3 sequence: CASSLEDTQNTEAFF. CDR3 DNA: TGTGCCAGCAGCTTAGAAGACACCCAGAACACTGAAGCTTTCTTT. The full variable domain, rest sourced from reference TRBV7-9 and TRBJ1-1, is DTGVSQNPRHKITKRGQNVTFRCDPISEHNRLYWYRQTLGQGPEFLTYFQNEAQLEKSRLLSDRFSAERPKGSFSTLEIQRTEQGDSAMYLCASSLEDTQNTEAFFGQGTRLTVV.

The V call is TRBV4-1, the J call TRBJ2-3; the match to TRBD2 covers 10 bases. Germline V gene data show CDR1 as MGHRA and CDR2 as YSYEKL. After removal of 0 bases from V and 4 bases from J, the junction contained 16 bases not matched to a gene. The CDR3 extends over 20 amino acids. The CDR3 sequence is CASSQEIPSERGGLADTQYF. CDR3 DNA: TGCGCCAGCAGCCAAGAAATTCCGTCGGAGCGGGGGGGCCTCGCAGATACGCAGTATTTT.

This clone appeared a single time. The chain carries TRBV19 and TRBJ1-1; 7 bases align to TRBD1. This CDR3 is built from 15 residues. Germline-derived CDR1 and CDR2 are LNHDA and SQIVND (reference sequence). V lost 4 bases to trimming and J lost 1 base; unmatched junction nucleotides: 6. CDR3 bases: TGTGCCAGTAGTAGGCCCTGGACAGGGAACACTGAAGCTTTCTTT. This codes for CASSRPWTGNTEAFF.

In nucleotides, the CDR3 is TGTGCCAGTAAACCTACTATCATGGGACAGGGGACCCATGAGCAGTTCTTC. It translates to CASKPTIMGQGTHEQFF. This chain connects TRBV19 to TRBJ2-1; 10 nucleotides match TRBD1. The CDR3 has 17 amino acids. The J segment lost 8 bases and the V segment lost 7 bases, leaving 17 bases of the junction unmatched. Germline V CDR1 and CDR2: LNHDA, SQIVND (reference sequence).

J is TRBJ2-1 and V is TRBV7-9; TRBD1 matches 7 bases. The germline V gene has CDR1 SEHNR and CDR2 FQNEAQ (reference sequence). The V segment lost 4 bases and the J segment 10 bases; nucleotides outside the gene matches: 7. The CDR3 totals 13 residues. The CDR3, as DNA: TGTGCCAGCAGCTCGGACAGGCGGTGGGAGCAGTTCTTC. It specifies CASSSDRRWEQFF.

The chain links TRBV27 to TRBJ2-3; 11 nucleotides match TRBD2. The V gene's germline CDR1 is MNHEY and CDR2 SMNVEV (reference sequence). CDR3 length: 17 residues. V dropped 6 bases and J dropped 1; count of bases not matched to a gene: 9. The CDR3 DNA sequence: TGTGCCAGCAGGAAACCACTAGCGGGAGTTGGCACAGATACGCAGTATTTT. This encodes CASRKPLAGVGTDTQYF.

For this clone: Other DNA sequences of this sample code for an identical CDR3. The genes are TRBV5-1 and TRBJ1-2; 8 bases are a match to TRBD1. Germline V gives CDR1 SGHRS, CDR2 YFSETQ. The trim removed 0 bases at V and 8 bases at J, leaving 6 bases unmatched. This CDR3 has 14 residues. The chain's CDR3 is CASSLAGTGGGYTF. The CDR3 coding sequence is TGCGCCAGCAGCTTGGCCGGGACAGGAGGGGGCTACACCTTC. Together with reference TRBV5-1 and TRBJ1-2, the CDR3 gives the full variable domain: KAGVTQTPRYLIKTRGQQVTLSCSPISGHRSVSWYQQTPGQGLQFLFEYFSETQRNKGNFPGRFSGRQFSNSRSEMNVSTLELGDSALYLCASSLAGTGGGYTFGSGTRLTVV.

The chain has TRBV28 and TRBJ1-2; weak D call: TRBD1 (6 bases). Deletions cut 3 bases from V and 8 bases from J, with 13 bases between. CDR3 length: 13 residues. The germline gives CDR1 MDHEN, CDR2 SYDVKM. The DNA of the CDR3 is TGTGCCAGCAGTTTCGACAGGCCCGGAGGCTACACCTTC. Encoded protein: CASSFDRPGGYTF.

The DNA for the CDR3 is TGTGCCAGCACCATAGGACAGGGATCATCCTACGAGCAGTACTTC. It specifies CASTIGQGSSYEQYF. The rearrangement uses TRBV28 and TRBJ2-7; TRBD1 agrees at 8 bases. The CDR3 covers 15 residues. Germline CDR1 reads MDHEN; CDR2 reads SYDVKM. Trimming took 7 bases from V and 1 from J; bases not matched to a gene: 9.

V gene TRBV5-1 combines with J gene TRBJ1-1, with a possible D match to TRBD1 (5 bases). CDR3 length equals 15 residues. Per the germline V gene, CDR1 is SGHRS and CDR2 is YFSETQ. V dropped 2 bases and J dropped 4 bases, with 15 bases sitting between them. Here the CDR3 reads CASSFGLGEATEAFF. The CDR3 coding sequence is TGCGCCAGCAGCTTTGGTTTGGGGGAGGCCACTGAAGCTTTCTTT.

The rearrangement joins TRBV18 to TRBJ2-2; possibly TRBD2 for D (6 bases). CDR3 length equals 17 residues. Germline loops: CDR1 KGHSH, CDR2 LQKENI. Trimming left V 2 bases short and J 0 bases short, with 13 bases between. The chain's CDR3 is CASSPWGVGANTGELFF. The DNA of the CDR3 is TGTGCCAGCTCACCATGGGGGGTCGGAGCGAACACCGGGGAGCTGTTTTTT.

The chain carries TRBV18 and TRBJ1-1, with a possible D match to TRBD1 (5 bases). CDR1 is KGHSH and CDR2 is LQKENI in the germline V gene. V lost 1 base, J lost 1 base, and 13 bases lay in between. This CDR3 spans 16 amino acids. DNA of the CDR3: TGTGCCAGCTCACCACGGGAGGTGGGGCCGAACACTGAAGCTTTCTTT. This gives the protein CASSPREVGPNTEAFF. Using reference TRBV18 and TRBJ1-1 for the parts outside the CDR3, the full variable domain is NAGVMQNPRHLVRRRGQEARLRCSPMKGHSHVYWYRQLPEEGLKFMVYLQKENIIDESGMPKERFSAEFPKEGPSILRIQQVVRGDSAAYFCASSPREVGPNTEAFFGQGTRLTVV.

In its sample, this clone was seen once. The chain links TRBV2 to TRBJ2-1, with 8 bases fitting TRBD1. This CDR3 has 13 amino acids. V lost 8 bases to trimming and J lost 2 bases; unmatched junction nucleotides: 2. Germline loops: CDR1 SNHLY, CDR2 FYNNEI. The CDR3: CASGQGPYNEQFF. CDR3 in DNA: TGTGCCAGCGGACAGGGCCCCTACAATGAGCAGTTCTTC. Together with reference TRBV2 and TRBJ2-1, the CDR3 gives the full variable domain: EPEVTQTPSHQVTQMGQEVILRCVPISNHLYFYWYRQILGQKVEFLVSFYNNEISEKSEIFDDQFSVERPDGSNFTLKIRSTKLEDSAMYFCASGQGPYNEQFFGPGTRLTVL.

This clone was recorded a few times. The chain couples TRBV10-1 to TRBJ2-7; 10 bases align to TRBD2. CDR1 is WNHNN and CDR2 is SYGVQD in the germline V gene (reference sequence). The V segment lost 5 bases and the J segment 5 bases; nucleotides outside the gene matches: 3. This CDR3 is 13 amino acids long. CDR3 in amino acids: CASSPSGSHEQYF. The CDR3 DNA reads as TGCGCCAGCAGTCCTAGCGGGAGTCACGAGCAGTACTTC.

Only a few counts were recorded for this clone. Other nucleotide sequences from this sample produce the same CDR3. This CDR3 reads CASSYSGLAGVYNEQFF. The DNA of the CDR3 is TGTGCCAGCAGCTACTCTGGACTAGCGGGGGTGTACAATGAGCAGTTCTTC. The chain is built from TRBV2 and TRBJ2-1; TRBD2 matches 13 bases. CDR3 size: 17 residues. V shed 6 bases, J shed 4 bases, and the junction held 9 bases outside the gene matches. Germline V lookup: CDR1 SNHLY, CDR2 FYNNEI.

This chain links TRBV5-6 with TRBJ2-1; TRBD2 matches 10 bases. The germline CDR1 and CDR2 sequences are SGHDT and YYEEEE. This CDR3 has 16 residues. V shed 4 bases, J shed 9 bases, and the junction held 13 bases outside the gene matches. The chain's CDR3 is CASSPLAGAGLGEQFF. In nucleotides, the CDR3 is TGTGCCAGCAGCCCCCTAGCGGGGGCCGGGTTGGGTGAGCAGTTCTTC.

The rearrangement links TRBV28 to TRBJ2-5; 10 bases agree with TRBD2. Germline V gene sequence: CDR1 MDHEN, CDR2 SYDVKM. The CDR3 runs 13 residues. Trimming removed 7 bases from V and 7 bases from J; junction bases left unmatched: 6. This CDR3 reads CASKLAGFRTQYF. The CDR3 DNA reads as TGTGCCAGCAAACTAGCGGGATTTCGGACCCAGTACTTC. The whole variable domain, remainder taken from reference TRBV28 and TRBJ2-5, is DVKVTQSSRYLVKRTGEKVFLECVQDMDHENMFWYRQDPGLGLRLIYFSYDVKMKEKGDIPEGYSVSREKKERFSLILESASTNQTSMYLCASKLAGFRTQYFGPGTRLLVL.